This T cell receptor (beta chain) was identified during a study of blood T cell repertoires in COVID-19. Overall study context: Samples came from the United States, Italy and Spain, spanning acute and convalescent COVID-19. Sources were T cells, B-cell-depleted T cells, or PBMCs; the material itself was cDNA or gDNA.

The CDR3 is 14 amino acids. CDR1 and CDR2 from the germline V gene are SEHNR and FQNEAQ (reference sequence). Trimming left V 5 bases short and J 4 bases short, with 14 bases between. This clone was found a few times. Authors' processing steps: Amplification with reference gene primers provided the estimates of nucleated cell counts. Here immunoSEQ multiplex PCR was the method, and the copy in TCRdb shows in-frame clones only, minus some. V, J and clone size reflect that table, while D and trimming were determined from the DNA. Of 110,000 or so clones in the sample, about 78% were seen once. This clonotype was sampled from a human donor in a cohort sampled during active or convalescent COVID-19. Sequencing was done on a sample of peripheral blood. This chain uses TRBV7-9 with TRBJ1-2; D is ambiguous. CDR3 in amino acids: CASSRRRGSYGYTF. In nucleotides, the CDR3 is TGTGCCAGCAGCCGCCGGCGGGGTTCCTATGGCTACACCTTC.